This T cell receptor (beta chain) derives from a study of T cell responses to AZD1222 COVID-19 vaccine. Deletions cut 7 bases from V and 1 base from J, with 7 bases between. Germline CDR1 SNHLY, CDR2 FYNNEI. The CDR3 is 13 amino acids. Assay used: immunoSEQ multiplex PCR; TCRdb lists only in-frame clones, some missing. Of around 70,000 clones listed, 88% were seen once; the top ten hold around 5.1%. Details on this clone: Antigen unknown.

Study-wide findings and caveats: Most donors were white British and more were female, and clonal diversity was possibly underestimated. Baseline antibody screening turned up just five to seven seropositive AZD1222 recipients.

The origin of this receptor is an adult who received the MenACWY meningococcal vaccine as a control. The material sequenced was peripheral blood, taken 28 days after the second dose of the MenACWY control vaccine. This sequence joins TRBV2 and TRBJ2-2, with D perhaps matching TRBD2 (6 bases). CDR3 DNA sequence: TGTGCCAGCAAGGAGGGGAACACCGGGGAGCTGTTTTTT. Encoded protein: CASKEGNTGELFF.